This T cell receptor (beta chain) comes out of a study of blood T cell repertoires in COVID-19. About the study: Collection of acute and convalescent COVID-19 samples took place in the United States, Italy and Spain. PBMCs, B-cell-depleted T cells, or T cells were the source of the cDNA or gDNA that made up the material.

In the source study's methods: Amplification of reference gene primers provided the estimated nucleated cell counts. TCRdb keeps only in-frame clones here, not all; method: immunoSEQ multiplex PCR. V and J calls and clone size follow that table, whereas D and trimming were derived from the DNA. The data contain roughly 200,000 clones, about nine tenths of them singletons. The V end was cut by 6 bases, the J end by 3 bases, with 11 bases between. Germline-derived CDR1 and CDR2 are WNHNN and SYGVQD (reference sequence). The CDR3 has 14 residues. V is TRBV10-1 and J is TRBJ2-2, with no clear D. Source material: peripheral blood. This receptor was identified in a young man with active or convalescent COVID-19. The CDR3 here is CASRKTVYTGELFF. The CDR3 DNA follows: TGCGCCAGCAGAAAAACAGTCTACACCGGGGAGCTGTTTTTT.